The T cell receptor (beta chain) described here comes from a study of T cells after yellow fever vaccination. General study results and limits: The secondary T-cell response peaked on day 5, not day 15, but was weaker.

This clonotype has a handful of counts. Its antigen is not known. In TCRdb, the 5' RACE reads were re-called with MiXCR into one record per CDR3 protein. This table has around 340,000 distinct CDR3 sequences, around 12% appearing once. CDR3 size: 14 residues. In germline, CDR1 is SGHRS, CDR2 YFSETQ. V lost 3 bases to trimming and J lost 5 bases, with 11 bases between them. The origin of this receptor is a man aged 18 to 35 who received the YFV17D yellow fever vaccine. Sequenced material: CD4+ T cells sorted from PBMCs, taken 15 days after the yellow fever booster vaccination. The chain carries TRBV5-1 and TRBJ1-4; D not certain. This CDR3 is CASSYDGLNEKLFF. The CDR3 DNA reads TGCGCCAGCAGCTATGACGGATTAAATGAAAAACTGTTTTTT. The complete variable domain, with remaining parts taken from reference TRBV5-1 and TRBJ1-4, reads KAGVTQTPRYLIKTRGQQVTLSCSPISGHRSVSWYQQTPGQGLQFLFEYFSETQRNKGNFPGRFSGRQFSNSRSEMNVSTLELGDSALYLCASSYDGLNEKLFFGSGTQLSVL.